This paragraph covers one TCR beta chain sequence. Its matching antigen is unknown. Germline V gene data show CDR1 as SGHTA and CDR2 as FQGNSA. V lost 5 bases, J lost 7 bases, and 8 bases lay in between. The length of the CDR3 is 11 residues. TCR beta was sequenced from blood CD8+ and CD4+ T cells. The data stem from a study of CD8 T cells in Susac syndrome. Random hexamers served to reverse transcribe roughly 0.45 to 1 ug RNA. The CDR3 of TCR beta was amplified by immunoSEQ multiplex PCR across 54 Vbeta and 13 Jbeta. Each CDR3 protein gets one entry after TCRdb re-called the immunoSEQ multiplex PCR reads with MiXCR. The repertoire holds some 180,000 distinct CDR3 sequences, with roughly 95% as singletons. Findings and limits, study-wide: The study recognized that the number of individuals in its TCR sequencing and HLA analysis was relatively small.

The sequence was collected from a human donor in good health. Sequenced input: CD4+ T cells from PBMCs. The chain carries TRBV7-2 and TRBJ2-5; unclear D gene. The CDR3 sequence: CASSQAGTQYF. In nucleotides, the CDR3 is TGTGCCAGCAGCCAGGCAGGGACCCAGTACTTC.